The clone carrying this T cell receptor (beta chain) was seen a few times. The data were produced by immunoSEQ multiplex PCR, yet TCRdb's version contains in-frame clones alone and is incomplete. The sample records about 81,000 clones, 70% to 90% being singletons. This sample is drawn from a study of OX40 agonist ivuxolimab in advanced cancers. Overall study: Dose-escalation patients suffered from hepatocellular carcinoma, melanoma, renal cell or head and neck cancer.

With 7 bases removed from V and 3 bases from J, the gap between germline ends came to 12 bases. Germline V gene data show CDR1 as SEHNR and CDR2 as FQNEAQ (reference sequence). This CDR3 is 13 amino acids long. Material: CD4+ or CD8+ T cells sorted from blood, obtained in a trial of the OX40 agonist ivuxolimab. J is TRBJ1-2 and V is TRBV7-9; the D gene is possibly TRBD1 (6 bases). This clonotype was sampled from an adult with an advanced solid tumor such as melanoma, head and neck, liver or kidney cancer. In DNA form, the CDR3 reads TGTGCCAGCACCCCTCCAGGGGACTATGGCTACACCTTC. This gives the protein CASTPPGDYGYTF.